This TCR beta chain came from a study of blood T cell repertoires in COVID-19. Whole-study context: There were acute and convalescent COVID-19 samples, and they came from the United States, Italy and Spain. In each case, the material was cDNA or gDNA derived from T cells, B-cell-depleted T cells, or PBMCs.

In the original workflow: Cell counts per sample came from amplifying reference gene primers. Sequenced by immunoSEQ multiplex PCR; TCRdb stores in-frame clones only, minus some. The DNA gave D and trimming, while V, J and clone size come from that table. The sample has about 120,000 clones, 78% seen once; the top ten hold over 2%. Germline lookup yields CDR1 SGHTA and CDR2 FQGNSA. Trimming cost V 4 bases and J 5 bases, with 21 bases left between them. The CDR3 has 16 residues. Sequencing used peripheral blood. This receptor was obtained from a man between 65 and 80 years old with acute or convalescent COVID-19. J is TRBJ2-7 and V is TRBV7-2; weak D call: TRBD2 (5 bases). The CDR3 region is CASSSRPGTGAHEQYF. CDR3 nucleotides: TGTGCCAGCAGCTCGAGACCGGGAACCGGTGCCCACGAGCAGTACTTC. Drawing the rest from reference TRBV7-2 and TRBJ2-7, the complete variable domain is GAGVSQSPSNKVTEKGKDVELRCDPISGHTALYWYRQSLGQGLEFLIYFQGNSAPDKSGLPSDRFSAERTGGSVSTLTIQRTQQEDSAVYLCASSSRPGTGAHEQYFGPGTRLTVT.